Following are 26 T cell receptor beta chains from one sample sequenced in a study of shared clonotypes between healthy human individuals. The method was immunoSEQ multiplex PCR; TCRdb's version includes in-frame clones alone and lacks a portion of them. The repertoire holds 2,500,000 or so clones, with just over 90% as singletons. Sequencing was done on a sample of naive CD4+ T cells sorted from blood. Subset here: CD45RA+ positively selected. Receptors originate from a man aged 18 to 29 in good health.

The V call is TRBV19, the J call TRBJ1-3; no definite D call. Per the germline V gene, CDR1 is LNHDA and CDR2 is SQIVND (reference sequence). The CDR3 is 14 residues long. V lost 4 bases to trimming and J lost 0 bases, with 7 bases between them. The DNA for the CDR3 is TGTGCCAGTAGTACCACTCGCTCTGGAAACACCATATATTTT. Protein product: CASSTTRSGNTIYF.

CDR3 region: CASSLVSGGDYSYNEQFF. CDR3 nucleotide sequence: TGTGCCAGCAGCTTGGTTAGCGGGGGTGACTATTCCTACAATGAGCAGTTCTTC. The genes are TRBV5-6 and TRBJ2-1; 9 bases are shared with TRBD2. Germline V lookup: CDR1 SGHDT, CDR2 YYEEEE. V shed 0 bases and J 1 base; nucleotides not matched to a gene: 8. The CDR3 has 18 residues.

The gene calls are TRBV19 and TRBJ1-5; D remains unclear. The CDR3 totals 14 residues. V was pared by 5 bases and J by 2 bases, with 10 bases between. Germline loops: CDR1 LNHDA, CDR2 SQIVND (reference sequence). This CDR3 reads CASSLREGNQPQHF. The CDR3 DNA follows: TGTGCCAGTAGTTTGCGGGAAGGCAATCAGCCCCAGCATTTT. Filled out from reference TRBV19 and TRBJ1-5, the complete variable domain reads DGGITQSPKYLFRKEGQNVTLSCEQNLNHDAMYWYRQDPGQGLRLIYYSQIVNDFQKGDIAEGYSVSREKKESFPLTVTSAQKNPTAFYLCASSLREGNQPQHFGDGTRLSIL.

The V and J genes are TRBV28 and TRBJ2-1, with D possibly matching TRBD2 (5 bases). The CDR3 covers 15 residues. The germline V gene has CDR1 MDHEN and CDR2 SYDVKM. V was clipped by 7 bases and J by 6 bases, with 19 bases between them. CDR3 sequence: CASNPHEGWLNEQFF. The CDR3 DNA is TGTGCCAGCAACCCCCATGAGGGCTGGCTCAATGAGCAGTTCTTC.

The chain uses TRBV28 and TRBJ1-5; no definite D call. The CDR3 extends over 12 amino acids. V was shortened by 4 bases and J by 5 bases, with 6 bases between the two germline ends. Germline assignment: CDR1 MDHEN and CDR2 SYDVKM. Here the CDR3 DNA reads TGTGCCAGCAGTTCGATCTATCAGCCCCAGCATTTT. Protein sequence: CASSSIYQPQHF.

This clone has just a few counts. This chain connects TRBV9 to TRBJ2-5; 9 nucleotides match TRBD2. The CDR3 sequence is 14 residues long. After removal of 5 bases from V and 3 bases from J, the junction contained 5 bases not matched to a gene. Germline CDR1 is SGDLS and CDR2 is YYNGEE. The CDR3: CASRPGLAEETQYF. For the CDR3, the DNA is TGTGCCAGCAGGCCGGGACTAGCTGAAGAGACCCAGTACTTC.

This clone was recorded once. This chain joins TRBV2 and TRBJ2-2; D remains ambiguous. CDR3 length equals 13 residues. Germline V gene lookup returns CDR1 SNHLY and CDR2 FYNNEI. V gave up 2 bases and J gave up 3 bases, with 4 bases separating them. The CDR3 protein is CASSETYTGELFF. The CDR3 DNA sequence: TGTGCCAGCAGTGAAACCTACACCGGGGAGCTGTTTTTT.

In this sample, this clone turned up once. V and J are TRBV10-3 and TRBJ2-7; the D gene could be TRBD1 or TRBD2 (6 bases each). The germline CDR1 and CDR2 sequences are ENHRY and SYGVKD. The CDR3 runs to 13 residues. With 11 bases removed from V and 2 bases from J, the gap between germline ends came to 16 bases. The CDR3 reads CAGSRGATYEQYF. For the CDR3, the DNA is TGTGCCGGATCTAGGGGGGCGACCTACGAGCAGTACTTC.

The chain joins TRBV19 to TRBJ1-4, with D possibly matching TRBD1 (5 bases). The ends were cut back, 7 bases at V and 7 bases at J, with 10 bases in the middle. CDR3 length: 12 amino acids. The germline gives CDR1 LNHDA, CDR2 SQIVND (reference sequence). As DNA, the CDR3 is TGTGCCAGTACTCCGGGACCTGAAAAACTGTTTTTT. Its translation: CASTPGPEKLFF. Full variable domain (rest looked up from reference TRBV19 and TRBJ1-4): DGGITQSPKYLFRKEGQNVTLSCEQNLNHDAMYWYRQDPGQGLRLIYYSQIVNDFQKGDIAEGYSVSREKKESFPLTVTSAQKNPTAFYLCASTPGPEKLFFGSGTQLSVL.

V gene TRBV6-6 combines with J gene TRBJ2-7; D uncertain. Between the trimmed V and J ends, which lost 7 bases and 6 bases, there was a span of 19 bases. The CDR3 consists of 14 residues. CDR1 is MNHNY and CDR2 is SVGAGI in the germline V gene (reference sequence). The DNA for the CDR3 is TGTGCCAGCACCCAAGGGTACTTGCTGGGCGAGCAGTACTTC. This gives the protein CASTQGYLLGEQYF.

The chain is built from TRBV14 and TRBJ1-6, with D perhaps matching TRBD1 (6 bases). Germline values: CDR1 SGHDN, CDR2 FVKESK. The V and J ends lost 1 base and 8 bases respectively, with 18 bases between them. The CDR3 sequence is 17 residues long. The CDR3 loop reads CASSQVSWGQGYSPLHF. The CDR3 DNA reads TGTGCCAGCAGCCAAGTGTCTTGGGGGCAGGGGTATTCACCCCTCCACTTT. The full variable domain, its missing parts supplied by reference TRBV14 and TRBJ1-6, is EAGVTQFPSHSVIEKGQTVTLRCDPISGHDNLYWYRRVMGKEIKFLLHFVKESKQDESGMPNNRFLAERTGGTYSTLKVQPAELEDSGVYFCASSQVSWGQGYSPLHFGNGTRLTVT.

The chain recombines TRBV6-1 with TRBJ2-4, with 9 bases aligning to TRBD2. CDR1 and CDR2 from the germline V gene are MNHNS and SASEGT. The CDR3 covers 15 residues. J gave up 7 bases and V 2 bases, and 6 bases lay outside the gene matches. The CDR3 coding sequence is TGTGCCAGCAGTGAACTAAGCGGGGGGCCGAACATTCAGTACTTC. Its protein is CASSELSGGPNIQYF.

J is TRBJ1-2 and V is TRBV5-4, with D possibly being TRBD1 (5 bases). The germline V gene encodes CDR1 SGHNT and CDR2 YYREEE (reference sequence). This CDR3 comprises 15 residues. Trimming took off 4 bases at V and 8 bases at J, with 21 bases between the two ends. CDR3: CASSLSGTRRGGYTF. The CDR3 DNA reads as TGTGCCAGCAGCCTAAGCGGGACCAGGCGTGGGGGCTACACCTTC.

CDR3 loop: CASGFEPGNTIYF. The CDR3 DNA sequence: TGTGCTAGTGGTTTTGAGCCGGGAAACACCATATATTTT. J is TRBJ1-3 and V is TRBV12-5, with D unclear. V was trimmed by 3 bases and J by 4 bases, leaving 7 bases between them. The CDR3 consists of 13 residues. Per germline, CDR1 LGHNT and CDR2 FRNRAP.

The J gene is TRBJ2-7, the V gene TRBV5-1; D is possibly TRBD2 (5 bases). The CDR3 extends over 13 amino acids. Germline-derived CDR1 and CDR2 are SGHRS and YFSETQ. Trimming removed 6 bases at V and 0 bases at J, with 10 bases between. CDR3 in amino acids: CASNPSNSYEQYF. The CDR3 DNA reads as TGCGCCAGCAATCCTAGCAACTCCTACGAGCAGTACTTC.

This rearrangement joins TRBV28 to TRBJ2-3; TRBD1 agrees at 8 bases. This CDR3 has 14 amino acids. CDR1 MDHEN and CDR2 SYDVKM come from the germline V gene. V shed 9 bases, J shed 3 bases, and the junction held 8 bases outside the gene matches. CDR3 loop: CASIQGARTDTQYF. The CDR3 coding sequence is TGTGCCAGTATTCAGGGGGCACGGACAGATACGCAGTATTTT.

The chain employs TRBV19 and TRBJ1-2; the D gene is possibly TRBD1 (5 bases). Trimming cost V 0 bases and J 7 bases, with 15 bases left between them. This CDR3 spans 15 amino acids. Germline loops: CDR1 LNHDA, CDR2 SQIVND (reference sequence). This chain's CDR3 is CASSIDQGQLRGYTF. The CDR3 bases are TGTGCCAGTAGTATAGATCAGGGCCAACTGCGTGGCTACACCTTC.

V usage is TRBV12-5 and J usage is TRBJ2-2; the D gene is possibly TRBD2 (6 bases). CDR1 is LGHNT and CDR2 is FRNRAP in the germline V gene. CDR3 length: 18 amino acids. Trimming removed 2 bases at V and 3 bases at J, with 19 bases between. Written as DNA, the CDR3 is TGTGCTAGTGGTTTGAATCCCAAAATGGGGGAGGACACCGGGGAGCTGTTTTTT. Amino acids: CASGLNPKMGEDTGELFF.

This sequence joins TRBV18 and TRBJ2-1, with 8 positions matching TRBD1. CDR3 size: 17 residues. Unmatched junction bases numbered 10, after V lost 2 bases and J lost 4 bases. Germline CDR1 KGHSH, CDR2 LQKENI. CDR3 amino acids: CASSPYGSQGAYNEQFF. In DNA form, the CDR3 reads TGTGCCAGCTCACCATACGGATCCCAGGGGGCGTACAATGAGCAGTTCTTC. Together with reference TRBV18 and TRBJ2-1, the CDR3 gives the full variable domain: NAGVMQNPRHLVRRRGQEARLRCSPMKGHSHVYWYRQLPEEGLKFMVYLQKENIIDESGMPKERFSAEFPKEGPSILRIQQVVRGDSAAYFCASSPYGSQGAYNEQFFGPGTRLTVL.

V usage is TRBV6-5 and J usage is TRBJ1-2; the D gene is possibly TRBD1 (5 bases). CDR3 size: 14 residues. Trimming left V 4 bases short and J 2 bases short, with 11 bases between. Germline V gene lookup returns CDR1 MNHEY and CDR2 SVGAGI. CDR3 in amino acids: CASSSAGLNYGYTF. CDR3 nucleotide sequence: TGTGCCAGCAGTTCCGCGGGGCTGAACTATGGCTACACCTTC.

J is TRBJ1-1 and V is TRBV7-9; D is unresolved. Trimming removed 5 bases at V and 2 bases at J, with 9 bases between. The CDR3 covers 13 residues. Germline lookup yields CDR1 SEHNR and CDR2 FQNEAQ (reference sequence). CDR3 nucleotide sequence: TGTGCCAGCAGCCCGCAAATCAACACTGAAGCTTTCTTT. It codes for CASSPQINTEAFF.

The V call is TRBV2, the J call TRBJ2-3; the match to TRBD2 covers 10 bases. Looked up from germline, CDR1 is SNHLY and CDR2 is FYNNEI. V trimming: 7 bases; J trimming: 5 bases; junction bases outside the gene matches: 6. CDR3 size: 14 residues. CDR3 residues: CASNVLAGEDTQYF. CDR3 coding DNA: TGTGCCAGCAACGTCCTAGCGGGAGAAGATACGCAGTATTTT.

This chain uses TRBV7-9 with TRBJ1-1; 8 bases agree with TRBD1. Germline values: CDR1 SEHNR, CDR2 FQNEAQ (reference sequence). With 1 base clipped from V and 4 bases from J, the junction kept 11 bases outside the gene matches. The CDR3 spans 17 residues. The CDR3 reads CASSLGGRTTGATEAFF. The CDR3 DNA is TGTGCCAGCAGCTTAGGTGGTAGGACGACAGGGGCCACTGAAGCTTTCTTT.

On this clone: This sample includes further DNA sequences coding for the same CDR3. The V gene is TRBV19, the J gene TRBJ2-1, with no clear D. The CDR3 is 11 amino acids. The germline V gene encodes CDR1 LNHDA and CDR2 SQIVND (reference sequence). Trimming shortened V by 5 bases and J by 6 bases, and 5 bases separated the two germline ends. The CDR3 DNA reads TGTGCCAGTAGTGCATTCAATGAGCAGTTCTTC. Protein product: CASSAFNEQFF.

The chain is built from TRBV5-4 and TRBJ1-1; D is uncertain. There are 17 residues in the CDR3. CDR1 and CDR2 from the germline V gene are SGHNT and YYREEE (reference sequence). Trimming shortened V by 4 bases and J by 4 bases, and 23 bases separated the two germline ends. The CDR3, as DNA: TGTGCCAGCAGCCTCCGAGGCGTCAGGACGGAAGGCACTGAAGCTTTCTTT. It translates to CASSLRGVRTEGTEAFF.

The V call is TRBV6-1, the J call TRBJ2-1, with 7 bases that match TRBD1. CDR3 length: 15 amino acids. Germline V lookup: CDR1 MNHNS, CDR2 SASEGT. J gave up 5 bases and V 4 bases, and 8 bases lay outside the gene matches. Here the CDR3 DNA reads TGTGCCAGCAGTGCCCCGGGACAGAAGAACAATGAGCAGTTCTTC. This gives the protein CASSAPGQKNNEQFF.